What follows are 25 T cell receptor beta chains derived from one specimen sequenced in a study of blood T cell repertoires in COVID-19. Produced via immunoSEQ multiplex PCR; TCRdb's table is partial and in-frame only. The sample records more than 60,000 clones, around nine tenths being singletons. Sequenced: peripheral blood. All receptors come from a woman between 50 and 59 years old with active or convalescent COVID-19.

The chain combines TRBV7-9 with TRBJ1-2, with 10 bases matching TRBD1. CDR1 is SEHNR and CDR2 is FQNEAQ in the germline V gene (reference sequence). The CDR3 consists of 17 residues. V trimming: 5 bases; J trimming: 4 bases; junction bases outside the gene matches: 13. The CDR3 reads CASSPTTLRTGGYGYTF. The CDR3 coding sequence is TGTGCCAGCAGCCCGACGACACTAAGGACAGGGGGCTATGGCTACACCTTC.

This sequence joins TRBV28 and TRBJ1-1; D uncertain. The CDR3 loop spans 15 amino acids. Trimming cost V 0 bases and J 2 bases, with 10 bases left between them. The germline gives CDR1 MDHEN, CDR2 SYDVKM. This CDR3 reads CASSLWRGGNTEAFF. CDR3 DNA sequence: TGTGCCAGCAGTTTATGGAGAGGAGGAAACACTGAAGCTTTCTTT.

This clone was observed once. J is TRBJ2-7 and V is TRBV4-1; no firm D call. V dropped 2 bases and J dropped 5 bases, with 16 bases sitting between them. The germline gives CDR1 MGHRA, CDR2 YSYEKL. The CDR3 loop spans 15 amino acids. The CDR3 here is CASSQYLTRLHEQYF. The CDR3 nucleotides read TGCGCCAGCAGCCAATATCTAACGAGGCTGCACGAGCAGTACTTC.

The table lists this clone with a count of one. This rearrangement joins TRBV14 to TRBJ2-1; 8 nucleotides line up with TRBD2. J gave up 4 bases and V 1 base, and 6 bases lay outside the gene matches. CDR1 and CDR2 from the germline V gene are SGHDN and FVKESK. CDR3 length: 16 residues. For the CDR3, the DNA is TGTGCCAGCAGCCAAGTATTAGCGGGACCTTACAATGAGCAGTTCTTC. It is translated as CASSQVLAGPYNEQFF.

DNA of the CDR3: TGTGCCAGCAGAGGGACAGGGCAAGACAATGAGCAGTTCTTC. It encodes CASRGTGQDNEQFF. V and J are TRBV6-5 and TRBJ2-1, with 9 nucleotides matching TRBD1. The CDR3 is 14 amino acids. Trimming removed 6 bases from V and 5 bases from J; junction bases left unmatched: 5. Looked up from germline, CDR1 is MNHEY and CDR2 is SVGAGI.

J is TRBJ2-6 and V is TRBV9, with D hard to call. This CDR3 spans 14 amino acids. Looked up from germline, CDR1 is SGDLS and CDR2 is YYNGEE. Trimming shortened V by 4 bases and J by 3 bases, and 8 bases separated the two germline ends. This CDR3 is CASSPFLGANVLTF. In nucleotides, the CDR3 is TGTGCCAGCAGCCCTTTTCTTGGGGCCAACGTCCTGACTTTC.

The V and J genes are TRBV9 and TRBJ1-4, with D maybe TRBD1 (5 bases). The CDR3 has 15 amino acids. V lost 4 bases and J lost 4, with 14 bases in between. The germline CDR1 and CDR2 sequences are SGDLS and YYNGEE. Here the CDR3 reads CASSLGSRDNEKLFF. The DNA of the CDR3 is TGTGCCAGCAGCCTAGGATCCAGGGATAATGAAAAACTGTTTTTT.

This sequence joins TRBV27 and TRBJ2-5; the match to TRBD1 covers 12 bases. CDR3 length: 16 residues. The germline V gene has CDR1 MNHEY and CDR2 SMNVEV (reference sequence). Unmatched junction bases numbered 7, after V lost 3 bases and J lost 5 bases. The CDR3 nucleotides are TGTGCCAGCAGTTTGTTCGGGACAGGGGGCGGCGAGACCCAGTACTTC. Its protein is CASSLFGTGGGETQYF.

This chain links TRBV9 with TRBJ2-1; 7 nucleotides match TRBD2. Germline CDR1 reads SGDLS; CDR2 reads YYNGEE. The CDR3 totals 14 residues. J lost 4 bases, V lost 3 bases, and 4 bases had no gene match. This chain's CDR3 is CASSASGRYNEQFF. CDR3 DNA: TGTGCCAGCAGCGCTAGCGGACGATACAATGAGCAGTTCTTC.

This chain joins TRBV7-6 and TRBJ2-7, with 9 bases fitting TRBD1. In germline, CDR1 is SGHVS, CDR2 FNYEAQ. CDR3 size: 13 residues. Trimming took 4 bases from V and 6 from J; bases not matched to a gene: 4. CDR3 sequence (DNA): TGTGCCAGCAGCTCGGGACAGGGAGGCGAGCAGTACTTC. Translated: CASSSGQGGEQYF.

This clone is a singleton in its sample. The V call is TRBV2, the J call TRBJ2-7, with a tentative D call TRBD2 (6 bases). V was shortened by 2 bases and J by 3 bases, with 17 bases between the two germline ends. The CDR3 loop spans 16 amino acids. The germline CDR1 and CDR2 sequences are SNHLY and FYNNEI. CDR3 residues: CASSEFWGGKDYEQYF. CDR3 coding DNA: TGTGCCAGCAGTGAATTCTGGGGCGGGAAGGACTACGAGCAGTACTTC.

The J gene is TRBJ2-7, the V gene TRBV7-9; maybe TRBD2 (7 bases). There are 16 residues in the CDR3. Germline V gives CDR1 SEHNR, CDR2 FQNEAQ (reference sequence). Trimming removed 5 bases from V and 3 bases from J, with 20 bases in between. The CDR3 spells CASSGRGGVKGYEQYF. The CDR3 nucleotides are TGTGCCAGCAGCGGGAGGGGGGGAGTAAAGGGCTACGAGCAGTACTTC.

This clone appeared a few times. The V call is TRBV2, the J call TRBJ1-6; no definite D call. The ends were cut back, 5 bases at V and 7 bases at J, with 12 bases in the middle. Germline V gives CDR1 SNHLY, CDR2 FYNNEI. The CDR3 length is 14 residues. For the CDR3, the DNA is TGTGCCAGCAGTATACAGTTCGAGAATTCACCCCTCCACTTT. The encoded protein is CASSIQFENSPLHF.

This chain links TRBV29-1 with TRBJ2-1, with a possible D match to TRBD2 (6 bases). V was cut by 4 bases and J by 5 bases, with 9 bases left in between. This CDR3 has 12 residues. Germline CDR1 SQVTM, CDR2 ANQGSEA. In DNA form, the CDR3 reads TGCAGCGTTGTTGCGGGAAACAATGAGCAGTTCTTC. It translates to CSVVAGNNEQFF.

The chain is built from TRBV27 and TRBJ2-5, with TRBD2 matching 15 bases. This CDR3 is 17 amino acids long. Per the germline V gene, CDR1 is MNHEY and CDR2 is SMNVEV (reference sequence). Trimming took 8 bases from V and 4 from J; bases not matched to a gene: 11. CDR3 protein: CASHGLAGGPSGETQYF. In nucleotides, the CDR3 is TGTGCCAGCCACGGACTAGCGGGAGGGCCCTCTGGAGAGACCCAGTACTTC.

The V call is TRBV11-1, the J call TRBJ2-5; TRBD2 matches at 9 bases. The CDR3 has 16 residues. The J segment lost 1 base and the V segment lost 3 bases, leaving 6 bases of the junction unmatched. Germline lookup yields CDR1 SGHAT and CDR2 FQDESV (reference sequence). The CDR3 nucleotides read TGTGCCAGCAGCTTCGATAGCGGGAGAGTCCAAGAGACCCAGTACTTC. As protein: CASSFDSGRVQETQYF.

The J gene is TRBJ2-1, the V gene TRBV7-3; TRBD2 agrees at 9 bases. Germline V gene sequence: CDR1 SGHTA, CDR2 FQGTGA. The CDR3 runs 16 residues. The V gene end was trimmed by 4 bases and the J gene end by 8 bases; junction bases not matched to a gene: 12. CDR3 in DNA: TGTGCCAGCAGCTCCAACCCGGGACTAGCATATGATGAGCAGTTCTTC. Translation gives CASSSNPGLAYDEQFF.

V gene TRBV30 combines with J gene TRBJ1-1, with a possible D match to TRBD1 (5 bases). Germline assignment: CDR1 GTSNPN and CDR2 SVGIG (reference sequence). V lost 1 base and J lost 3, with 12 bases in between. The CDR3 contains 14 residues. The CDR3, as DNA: TGTGCCTGGAGTGGCAGGGAATGGGACACTGAAGCTTTCTTT. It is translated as CAWSGREWDTEAFF.

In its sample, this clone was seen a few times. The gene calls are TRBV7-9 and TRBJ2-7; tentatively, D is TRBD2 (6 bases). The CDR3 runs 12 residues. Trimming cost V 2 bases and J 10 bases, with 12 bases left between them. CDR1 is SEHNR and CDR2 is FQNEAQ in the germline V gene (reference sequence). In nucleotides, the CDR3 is TGTGCCAGCAGCTTACCGGGAGCAGTTCAGTACTTC. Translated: CASSLPGAVQYF.

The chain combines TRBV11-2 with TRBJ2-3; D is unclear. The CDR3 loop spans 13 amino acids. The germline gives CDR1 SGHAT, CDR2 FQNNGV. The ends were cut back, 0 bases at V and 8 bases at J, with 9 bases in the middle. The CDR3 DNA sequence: TGTGCCAGCAGCTTAGAGGGCATGAGTACGCAGTATTTT. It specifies CASSLEGMSTQYF. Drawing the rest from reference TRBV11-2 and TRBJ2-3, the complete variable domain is EAGVAQSPRYKIIEKRQSVAFWCNPISGHATLYWYQQILGQGPKLLIQFQNNGVVDDSQLPKDRFSAERLKGVDSTLKIQPAKLEDSAVYLCASSLEGMSTQYFGPGTRLTVL.

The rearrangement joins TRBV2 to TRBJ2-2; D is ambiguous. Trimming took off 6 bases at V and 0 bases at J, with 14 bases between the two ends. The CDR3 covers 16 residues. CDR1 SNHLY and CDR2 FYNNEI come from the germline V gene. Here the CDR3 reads CASSELGASNTGELFF. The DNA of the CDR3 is TGTGCCAGCAGCGAACTCGGAGCCTCGAACACCGGGGAGCTGTTTTTT.

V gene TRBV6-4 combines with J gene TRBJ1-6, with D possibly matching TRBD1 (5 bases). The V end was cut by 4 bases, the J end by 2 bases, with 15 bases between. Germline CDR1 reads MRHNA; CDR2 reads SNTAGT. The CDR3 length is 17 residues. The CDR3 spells CASSGEGRHAYNSPLHF. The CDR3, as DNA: TGTGCCAGCAGTGGGGAGGGGAGACACGCCTATAATTCACCCCTCCACTTT.

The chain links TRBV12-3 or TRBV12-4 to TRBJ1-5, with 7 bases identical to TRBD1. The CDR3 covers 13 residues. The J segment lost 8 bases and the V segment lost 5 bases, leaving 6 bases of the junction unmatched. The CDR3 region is CASSVDRVKPQHF. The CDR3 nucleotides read TGTGCCAGCAGTGTTGACAGGGTAAAGCCCCAGCATTTT.

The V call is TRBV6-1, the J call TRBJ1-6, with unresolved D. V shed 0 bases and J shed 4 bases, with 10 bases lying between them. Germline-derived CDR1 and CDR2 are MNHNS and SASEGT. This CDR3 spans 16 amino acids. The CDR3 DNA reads TGTGCCAGCAGTGAAGCGATCCTGGCATATAATTCACCCCTCCACTTT. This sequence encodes CASSEAILAYNSPLHF.

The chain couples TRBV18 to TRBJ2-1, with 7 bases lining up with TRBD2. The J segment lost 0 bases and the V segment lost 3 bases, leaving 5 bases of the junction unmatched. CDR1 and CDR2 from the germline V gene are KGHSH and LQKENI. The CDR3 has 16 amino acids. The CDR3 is CASSPRLALSYNEQFF. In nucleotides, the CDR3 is TGTGCCAGCTCACCGAGACTAGCTCTCTCCTACAATGAGCAGTTCTTC.